The subject of this entry is one T cell receptor (beta chain). Reverse transcription used about 0.5 to 1 ug RNA and random hexamers. TCRdb called the immunoSEQ multiplex PCR reads again in MiXCR, with one record for every CDR3 protein. This sample yields some 120,000 distinct CDR3 sequences, of which over 85% are seen a single time; approximately 0.29% belongs to the top ten. The data originate from a study of CD8 T cells in Susac syndrome. The specimen sequenced was CD8+ T cells from PBMCs. The TCR originated in a human donor with multiple sclerosis.

This CDR3 is CASSQAGTDGYTF. The CDR3 DNA reads as TGTGCCAGCAGCCAAGCCGGGACAGATGGCTACACCTTC. The rearrangement links TRBV14 to TRBJ1-2; 7 bases match TRBD1. The CDR3 runs 13 residues. Germline CDR1 reads SGHDN; CDR2 reads FVKESK. The ends lost 1 base at V and 6 bases at J; junction bases unmatched: 2.